A selection of T cell receptor beta chains follows, all from one sample in a study of vaccination effects on CD4 cells after COVID-19. These receptors have no known antigen. Clones were read by immunoSEQ multiplex PCR, and TCRdb kept only the in-frame ones, dropping some. Among tens of thousands of clones listed, around 74% were seen once. The sequences come from CD4+ T cells from PBMCs cultured with HCoV-OC43 spike peptides, collected after COVID-19 vaccination. These receptors were collected from a human donor who received a COVID-19 vaccine. Each CDR3 is given with its conserved first and last residue. The D gene is left open where the match is weak. Only some rows state a clone size, as once, few, many or a class for expanded clones.

V: TRBV20-1; size: NA; D: NA; J: TRBJ2-1; CDR3: CSASLGANNEQFF; DNA: TGCAGTGCTAGTTTAGGAGCGAACAATGAGCAGTTCTTC
V: TRBV29-1; size: NA; D: NA; J: TRBJ1-2; CDR3: CSGWGPGNYGYTF; DNA: TGCAGCGGGTGGGGTCCAGGGAACTATGGCTACACCTTC
V: TRBV7-8; size: NA; D: TRBD1; J: TRBJ2-7; CDR3: CASRVDRGSYEQYF; DNA: TGTGCCAGCAGAGTTGACAGGGGTTCCTACGAGCAGTACTTC
V: TRBV3-1/TRBV3-2; size: NA; D: NA; J: TRBJ2-7; CDR3: CASSQGPAYTYEQYF; DNA: TGTGCCAGCAGCCAAGGTCCAGCTTACACCTACGAGCAGTACTTC
V: TRBV25-1; size: NA; D: NA; J: TRBJ2-6; CDR3: CASSESGANVLTF; DNA: TGTGCCAGCAGTGAATCTGGGGCCAACGTCCTGACTTTC
V: TRBV11-2; size: NA; D: TRBD2; J: TRBJ2-5; CDR3: CASSLDWVGTSAQQETQYF; DNA: TGTGCCAGCAGCTTAGATTGGGTTGGGACTAGCGCCCAACAAGAGACCCAGTACTTC
V: TRBV19; size: once; D: NA; J: TRBJ1-3; CDR3: CASLRDASSGNTIYF; DNA: TGTGCCAGCCTCCGGGACGCCTCATCTGGAAACACCATATATTTT
V: TRBV27; size: NA; D: TRBD1; J: TRBJ1-6; CDR3: CASRQTGGGSPLHF; DNA: TGTGCCAGCAGGCAGACAGGGGGCGGCTCACCCCTCCACTTT
V: TRBV14; size: NA; D: NA; J: TRBJ2-3; CDR3: CASSPRTSFTDTQYF; DNA: TGTGCCAGCAGCCCGAGGACAAGCTTCACAGATACGCAGTATTTT
V: TRBV6-5; size: NA; D: TRBD1; J: TRBJ1-1; CDR3: CASSQDRGLIEAFF; DNA: TGTGCCAGCAGCCAGGACAGGGGGCTTATTGAAGCTTTCTTT
V: TRBV5-1; size: NA; D: NA; J: TRBJ1-1; CDR3: CASSLTVNTEAFF; DNA: TGCGCCAGCAGCTTGACAGTGAACACTGAAGCTTTCTTT
V: TRBV7-9; size: NA; D: TRBD1; J: TRBJ1-5; CDR3: CASSQGQGEYQPQHF; DNA: TGTGCCAGCAGCCAGGGACAGGGGGAGTATCAGCCCCAGCATTTT
V: TRBV29-1; size: NA; D: NA; J: TRBJ2-7; CDR3: CSVVRGVGEQYF; DNA: TGCAGCGTTGTTCGGGGAGTAGGGGAGCAGTACTTC
V: TRBV10-1; size: NA; D: NA; J: TRBJ2-5; CDR3: CASRPSASPGETQYF; DNA: TGCGCCAGCAGACCGAGCGCGAGTCCGGGCGAGACCCAGTACTTC
V: TRBV11-2; size: NA; D: NA; J: TRBJ1-1; CDR3: CASSLDGGGTTEAFF; DNA: TGTGCCAGCAGCTTAGATGGAGGGGGGACCACTGAAGCTTTCTTT
V: TRBV6-5; size: NA; D: NA; J: TRBJ2-3; CDR3: CASSYGLLDTQYF; DNA: TGTGCCAGCAGTTATGGACTGCTAGATACGCAGTATTTT
V: TRBV19; size: few; D: NA; J: TRBJ2-7; CDR3: CASSPLPAGSYEQYF; DNA: TGTGCCAGTAGTCCCCTCCCGGCAGGCTCCTACGAGCAGTACTTC